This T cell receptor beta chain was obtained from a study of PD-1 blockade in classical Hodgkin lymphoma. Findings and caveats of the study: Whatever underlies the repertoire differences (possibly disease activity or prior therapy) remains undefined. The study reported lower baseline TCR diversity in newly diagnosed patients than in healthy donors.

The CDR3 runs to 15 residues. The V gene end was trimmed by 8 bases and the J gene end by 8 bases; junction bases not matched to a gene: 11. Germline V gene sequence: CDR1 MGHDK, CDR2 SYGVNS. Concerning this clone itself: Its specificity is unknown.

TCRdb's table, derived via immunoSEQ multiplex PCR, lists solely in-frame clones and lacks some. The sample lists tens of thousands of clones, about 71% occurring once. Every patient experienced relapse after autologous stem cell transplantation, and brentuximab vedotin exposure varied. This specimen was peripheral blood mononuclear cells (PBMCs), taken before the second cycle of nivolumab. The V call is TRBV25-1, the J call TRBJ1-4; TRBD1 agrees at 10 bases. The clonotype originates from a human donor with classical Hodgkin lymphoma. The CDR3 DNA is TGTGCCAGCTGCTCCGGGACAGGGGAGTCCGAAAAACTGTTTTTT. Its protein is CASCSGTGESEKLFF.